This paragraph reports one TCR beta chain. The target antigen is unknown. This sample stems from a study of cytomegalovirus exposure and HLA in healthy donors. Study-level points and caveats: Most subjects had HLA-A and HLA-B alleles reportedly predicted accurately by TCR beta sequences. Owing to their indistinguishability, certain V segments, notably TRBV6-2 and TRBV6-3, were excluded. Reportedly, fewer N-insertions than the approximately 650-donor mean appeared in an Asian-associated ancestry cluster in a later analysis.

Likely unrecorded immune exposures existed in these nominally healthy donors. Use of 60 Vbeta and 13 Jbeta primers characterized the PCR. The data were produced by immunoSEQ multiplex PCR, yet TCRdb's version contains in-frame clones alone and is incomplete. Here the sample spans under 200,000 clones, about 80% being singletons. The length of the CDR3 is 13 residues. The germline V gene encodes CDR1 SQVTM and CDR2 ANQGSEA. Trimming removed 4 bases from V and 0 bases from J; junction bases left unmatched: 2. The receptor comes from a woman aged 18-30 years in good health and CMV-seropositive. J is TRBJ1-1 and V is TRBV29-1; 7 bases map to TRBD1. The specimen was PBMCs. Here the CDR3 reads CSVGTGLNTEAFF. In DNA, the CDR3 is TGCAGCGTTGGGACAGGATTGAACACTGAAGCTTTCTTT. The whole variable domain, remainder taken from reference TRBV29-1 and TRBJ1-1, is SAVISQKPSRDICQRGTSLTIQCQVDSQVTMMFWYRQQPGQSLTLIATANQGSEATYESGFVIDKFPISRPNLTFSTLTVSNMSPEDSSIYLCSVGTGLNTEAFFGQGTRLTVV.